The 27 T cell receptor beta chains reported below all come from one sample, sequenced in a study of blood T cells in healthy people across ages. Together with a sample-barcoded 5' primer, a J-beta primer mix was included in a second PCR lasting about 6 to 11 cycles. MiXCR was run by TCRdb on the 5' RACE reads, yielding one entry per CDR3 protein. The repertoire holds 540,000 or so distinct CDR3 sequences, with about 26% as singletons. The sample consisted of blood. Source of these receptors: a woman in her sixties or seventies in good health.

The chain recombines TRBV20-1 with TRBJ2-7; D is possibly TRBD1 (6 bases). The CDR3 runs to 14 residues. The V end was cut by 6 bases, the J end by 2 bases, with 17 bases between. The V gene's germline CDR1 is DFQATT and CDR2 SNEGSKA (reference sequence). The CDR3 DNA reads as TGCAGTGCAAAAGGGGGATCCCTTCCCTACGAGCAGTACTTC. This encodes CSAKGGSLPYEQYF.

The chain links TRBV29-1 to TRBJ1-2, with 8 nucleotides matching TRBD1. The junction had 7 bases not matched to a gene; V was cut back by 2 bases and J by 2 bases. Germline V gene lookup returns CDR1 SQVTM and CDR2 ANQGSEA. The CDR3 extends over 15 amino acids. CDR3 protein: CSVEKPGTGNYGYTF. Here the CDR3 DNA reads TGCAGCGTTGAAAAACCTGGGACAGGCAACTATGGCTACACCTTC.

In this sample, this clonotype turned up a few times. The genes are TRBV9 and TRBJ2-3; no reliable D call. Germline CDR1 is SGDLS and CDR2 is YYNGEE. The V end lost 4 bases, the J end lost 6 bases, and 18 bases lay between the germline ends. This CDR3 has 15 residues. CDR3 loop: CASSPPGLGSDTQYF. The CDR3 DNA reads as TGTGCCAGCAGCCCCCCCGGCCTAGGTTCGGATACGCAGTATTTT. Variable domain in full (rest from reference TRBV9 and TRBJ2-3): DSGVTQTPKHLITATGQRVTLRCSPRSGDLSVYWYQQSLDQGLQFLIQYYNGEERAKGNILERFSAQQFPDLHSELNLSSLELGDSALYFCASSPPGLGSDTQYFGPGTRLTVL.

The chain employs TRBV7-9 and TRBJ1-1, with D hard to call. The ends were cut back, 5 bases at V and 4 bases at J, with 11 bases in the middle. The CDR3 is 13 residues long. Germline-derived CDR1 and CDR2 are SEHNR and FQNEAQ (reference sequence). CDR3 loop: CASSPWKPTEAFF. CDR3 sequence (DNA): TGTGCCAGCAGCCCCTGGAAACCCACTGAAGCTTTCTTT.

V and J are TRBV20-1 and TRBJ2-3; TRBD2 agrees at 7 bases. V shed 5 bases and J 0 bases; nucleotides not matched to a gene: 8. Germline V gene lookup returns CDR1 DFQATT and CDR2 SNEGSKA (reference sequence). The CDR3 loop spans 15 amino acids. The CDR3 reads CSALSLAASTDTQYF. The CDR3, as DNA: TGCAGTGCTTTGTCTCTAGCGGCTAGCACAGATACGCAGTATTTT.

This clonotype was picked up many times. The V and J genes are TRBV6-2 or TRBV6-3 and TRBJ2-7; 11 bases agree with TRBD1. The CDR3 has 15 amino acids. Trimming cost V 0 bases and J 5 bases; bases outside gene matches: 3. CDR1 is MNHEY, CDR2 SVGEGT, per germline. The CDR3 here is CASSYSRTGGDEQYF. The DNA of the CDR3 is TGTGCCAGCAGTTACTCCCGGACAGGGGGCGACGAGCAGTACTTC.

As concerns this clonotype: The missing conserved phenylalanine or tryptophan at the end of this CDR3 makes a read error likely. The chain combines TRBV24-1 with TRBJ2-3; D uncertain. CDR3 length equals 15 residues. Trimming removed 3 bases from V and 0 bases from J, with 9 bases in between. In germline, CDR1 is KGHDR, CDR2 SFDVKD. The CDR3 DNA sequence: TGTGCCACCAGTGATCCTGCAGCTAGCACAGATACGCAGTATCTT. Amino acid sequence: CATSDPAASTDTQYL.

The V and J genes are TRBV7-2 and TRBJ2-1, with 16 bases matching TRBD2. The CDR3 loop spans 18 amino acids. Germline CDR1 and CDR2: SGHTA and FQGNSA. V was clipped by 1 base and J by 2 bases; unmatched bases: 2. CDR3 coding DNA: TGTGCCAGCAGCTTAGTTGGGACTAGCGGGGGGGCCTACAATGAGCAGTTCTTC. Translation gives CASSLVGTSGGAYNEQFF.

The chain has TRBV12-3 or TRBV12-4 and TRBJ2-5, with D tentatively TRBD1 or TRBD2 (5 bases each). The J call is in doubt because the DNA end fits TRBJ2-7 better. This CDR3 has 14 amino acids. The CDR3 nucleotides read TGTGCCAGCTCCGGGACGGAAAGCTCCTACGAGCAGTACTTC. Translation gives CASSGTESSYEQYF.

The sample holds a few counts of this clonotype. The chain is built from TRBV10-3 and TRBJ2-1; D is ambiguous. The closer fit of TRBJ2-5 to the DNA end suggests the J call may be wrong. The CDR3 has 14 amino acids. Germline V gene sequence: CDR1 ENHRY, CDR2 SYGVKD. The CDR3 DNA follows: TGTGCCATCAGTGAGTCTTGGCCCGGGGAGACCCAGTACTTC. The encoded protein is CAISESWPGETQYF.

In this sample, this clonotype turned up a few times. This chain joins TRBV7-2 and TRBJ1-2; D perhaps matches TRBD1 (6 bases). The germline CDR1 and CDR2 sequences are SGHTA and FQGNSA. There are 14 residues in the CDR3. The ends were cut back, 5 bases at V and 4 bases at J, with 14 bases in the middle. The CDR3 region is CASSSQGLGYGYTF. The CDR3 DNA reads as TGTGCCAGCAGCAGTCAGGGGTTGGGCTATGGCTACACCTTC. The entire variable domain, with the rest obtained from reference TRBV7-2 and TRBJ1-2, is as follows: GAGVSQSPSNKVTEKGKDVELRCDPISGHTALYWYRQSLGQGLEFLIYFQGNSAPDKSGLPSDRFSAERTGGSVSTLTIQRTQQEDSAVYLCASSSQGLGYGYTFGSGTRLTVV.

This clonotype was seen more than once but under ten times. CDR3 region: CASSFLRGEQYF. The CDR3 DNA reads as TGTGCCAGCAGTTTCTTGCGGGGCGAGCAGTACTTC. V and J are TRBV12-3 or TRBV12-4 and TRBJ2-7, with TRBD2 as a possible D gene (6 bases). V was shortened by 3 bases and J by 6 bases, with 9 bases between the two germline ends. This CDR3 region has 12 residues.

This clonotype was seen only a few times. The rearrangement links TRBV18 to TRBJ2-3; 8 bases agree with TRBD2. The CDR3 spans 21 residues. V lost 4 bases to trimming and J lost 3 bases; unmatched junction nucleotides: 24. In germline, CDR1 is KGHSH, CDR2 LQKENI. CDR3 in DNA: TGTGCCAGCTCACTACTACAACTAGCGGTGTATCGTAGGCGGGCGACAGATACGCAGTATTTT. This translates into CASSLLQLAVYRRRATDTQYF.

V gene TRBV20-1 combines with J gene TRBJ2-7, with 8 positions matching TRBD1. Germline CDR1 DFQATT, CDR2 SNEGSKA (reference sequence). V was clipped by 5 bases and J by 7 bases; unmatched bases: 7. The CDR3 contains 12 residues. The CDR3 sequence is CSAPDRGREQYF. CDR3 nucleotide sequence: TGCAGTGCTCCCGACAGGGGACGGGAGCAGTACTTC.

The chain is built from TRBV29-1 and TRBJ2-5; D may be TRBD1 (6 bases). With the DNA end fitting TRBJ2-1 better, the J assignment may be wrong. This CDR3 has 14 amino acids. Germline V gene data show CDR1 as SQVTM and CDR2 as ANQGSEA. CDR3 amino acids: CSVDETGSYNEQFF. The CDR3 region has the DNA TGCAGCGTTGACGAGACAGGTTCCTACAATGAGCAGTTCTTC.

This clonotype has more than one count but fewer than ten. J is TRBJ2-5 and V is TRBV6-6; a weak D match, TRBD2 (5 bases). V was pared by 10 bases and J by 2 bases, with 11 bases between. This CDR3 region has 12 residues. Germline CDR1 is MNHNY and CDR2 is SVGAGI (reference sequence). CDR3 region: CATRREQETQYF. CDR3 nucleotides: TGTGCCACCAGACGGGAACAAGAGACCCAGTACTTC.

A few counts support this clonotype. J is TRBJ1-2 and V is TRBV29-1; 12 nucleotides align to TRBD1. Trimming cost V 6 bases and J 4 bases; bases outside gene matches: 3. This CDR3 region has 13 residues. Germline loops: CDR1 SQVTM, CDR2 ANQGSEA. The CDR3 DNA reads TGCAGCGTCCCGGGACAGGGGGCCTATGGCTACACCTTC. Protein product: CSVPGQGAYGYTF.

The rearrangement uses TRBV20-1 and TRBJ2-1; a weak D match, TRBD1 (6 bases). The V gene lost 3 bases and the J gene lost 7 bases, with 22 bases spanning the gap. The CDR3 is made up of 16 amino acids. CDR1 is DFQATT, CDR2 SNEGSKA, per germline (reference sequence). The CDR3 sequence is CSASGGPSSYWNEQFF. DNA for the CDR3: TGCAGTGCTAGTGGGGGCCCCTCCTCCTACTGGAATGAGCAGTTCTTC.

DNA of the CDR3: TGTGCCAGCAGCCAACTAGGGGGCTGGGGCGAGCAGTACTTC. This gives the protein CASSQLGGWGEQYF. V usage is TRBV12-3 or TRBV12-4 and J usage is TRBJ2-7; 7 nucleotides align to TRBD1. With V trimmed by 6 bases and J by 6 bases, 11 bases remained unmatched. The CDR3 is 14 residues long.

CDR3 bases: TGTGCCAGCAGTGAAGATGGTAGCGGGGCCCATGAGCAGTTCTTC. Its translation: CASSEDGSGAHEQFF. This chain uses TRBV2 with TRBJ2-1; the match to TRBD2 covers 8 bases. V dropped 1 base and J dropped 8; count of bases not matched to a gene: 7. Germline V lookup: CDR1 SNHLY, CDR2 FYNNEI. The CDR3 runs to 15 residues. Based on the CDR3 plus reference TRBV2 and TRBJ2-1, the full variable domain is EPEVTQTPSHQVTQMGQEVILRCVPISNHLYFYWYRQILGQKVEFLVSFYNNEISEKSEIFDDQFSVERPDGSNFTLKIRSTKLEDSAMYFCASSEDGSGAHEQFFGPGTRLTVL.

This clonotype was observed a few times. This may come from a read error, since a much larger clone is one base off. J is TRBJ2-5 and V is TRBV20-1, with D possibly matching TRBD1 (5 bases). With 0 bases removed from V and 3 bases from J, the gap between germline ends came to 14 bases. The CDR3 runs to 15 residues. Germline CDR1 is DFQATT and CDR2 is SNEGSKA (reference sequence). The CDR3 sequence: CSARDIVGAEETQYF. The CDR3 DNA is TGCAGTGCTAGAGATATCGTTGGGGCAGAAGAGACCCAGTACTTC.

This clonotype was picked up a small number of times. The gene calls are TRBV5-5 and TRBJ2-5, with 11 bases fitting TRBD2. This CDR3 has 17 amino acids. Germline CDR1 reads SGHKS; CDR2 reads YYEKEE (reference sequence). Germline trimming cut 2 bases from V and 5 bases from J; bases unmatched to any gene: 11. The CDR3 spells CASSLRVTSGDEETQYF. The CDR3 DNA is TGTGCCAGCAGCTTAAGGGTGACTAGCGGGGATGAGGAGACCCAGTACTTC.

The chain is built from TRBV10-3 and TRBJ1-1; 10 bases match TRBD1. CDR3 length: 16 amino acids. The ends lost 6 bases at V and 0 bases at J; junction bases unmatched: 7. Germline V gene lookup returns CDR1 ENHRY and CDR2 SYGVKD. The CDR3, as DNA: TGTGCCATCAGGAGCGGGACAGGGGTCATGAACACTGAAGCTTTCTTT. Protein: CAIRSGTGVMNTEAFF.

This clonotype came up a few times. The chain carries TRBV4-2 and TRBJ2-5; TRBD2 agrees at 10 bases. J was trimmed by 1 base and V by 1 base; bases with no gene match: 3. Per germline, CDR1 LGHNA and CDR2 YNFKEQ. The CDR3 loop spans 16 amino acids. CDR3: CASSQVLAGVQETQYF. The CDR3 DNA is TGTGCCAGCAGCCAAGTCCTAGCGGGGGTCCAAGAGACCCAGTACTTC.

In its sample, this clonotype was seen a few times. The V and J genes are TRBV12-3 or TRBV12-4 and TRBJ2-7; D might be TRBD1 or TRBD2, each matching 5 bases. V was clipped by 11 bases and J by 0 bases, with 17 bases between them. This CDR3 is built from 14 residues. CDR3 DNA sequence: TGTGCCTCCAAACCGGGACGCAGCTCCTACGAGCAGTACTTC. Amino acid sequence: CASKPGRSSYEQYF.

This sequence joins TRBV12-3 or TRBV12-4 and TRBJ1-2; D is unresolved. Trimming cost V 4 bases and J 6 bases, with 15 bases left between them. This CDR3 contains 14 residues. For the CDR3, the DNA is TGTGCCAGCAGTTCGACCGGGAGTGACCATGGCTACACCTTC. Translation: CASSSTGSDHGYTF.

This clonotype was seen only a few times. The chain employs TRBV9 and TRBJ1-1; weak D call: TRBD1 (5 bases). CDR1 is SGDLS, CDR2 YYNGEE, per germline. The CDR3 spans 15 residues. Trimming removed 3 bases from V and 1 base from J, with 13 bases in between. CDR3 sequence: CASSASRRGNTEAFF. The CDR3 DNA follows: TGTGCCAGCAGCGCATCGCGGAGGGGGAACACTGAAGCTTTCTTT.